This TCR beta chain appears in the sequencing data of a study of T cells after yellow fever vaccination. The study, taken as a whole, reports: Researchers report a weaker secondary response that nonetheless peaked faster, day 5 versus 15.

Points on this clonotype: What it recognizes is unknown.

TCRdb re-called the 5' RACE reads through MiXCR, storing one row per CDR3 protein. The table shows 400,000 or so distinct CDR3 sequences, with over 15% occurring only once. The CDR3 consists of 14 residues. V lost 3 bases and J lost 7, with 13 bases in between. From germline, CDR1 is SGHDT and CDR2 YYEEEE. V gene TRBV5-6 combines with J gene TRBJ2-2; D might be TRBD1 (5 bases). This material consisted of PBMCs, taken before the yellow fever booster vaccination. The receptor was isolated from a young man who received the YFV17D yellow fever vaccine. CDR3 DNA: TGTGCCAGCAGCTGGCTTCAGGGCAGCGGGGAGCTGTTTTTT. Encoded protein: CASSWLQGSGELFF.